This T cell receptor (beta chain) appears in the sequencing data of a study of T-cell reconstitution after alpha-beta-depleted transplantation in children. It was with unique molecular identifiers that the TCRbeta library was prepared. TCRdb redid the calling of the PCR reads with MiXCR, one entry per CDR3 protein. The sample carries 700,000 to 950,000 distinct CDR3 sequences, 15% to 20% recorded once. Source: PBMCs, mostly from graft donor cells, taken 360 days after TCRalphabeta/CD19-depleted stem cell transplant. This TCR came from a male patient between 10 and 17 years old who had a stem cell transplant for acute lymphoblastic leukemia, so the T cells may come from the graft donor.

The CDR3 DNA follows: TGTGCCAGCAGCTCTAGCGGGAATGATGATGAGCAGTTCTTC. Its translation is CASSSSGNDDEQFF. The chain couples TRBV7-2 to TRBJ2-1; TRBD2 aligns across 9 bases. The trim removed 4 bases at V and 8 bases at J, leaving 6 bases unmatched. This CDR3 region has 14 residues. The germline V gene has CDR1 SGHTA and CDR2 FQGNSA. Filled out from reference TRBV7-2 and TRBJ2-1, the complete variable domain reads GAGVSQSPSNKVTEKGKDVELRCDPISGHTALYWYRQSLGQGLEFLIYFQGNSAPDKSGLPSDRFSAERTGGSVSTLTIQRTQQEDSAVYLCASSSSGNDDEQFFGPGTRLTVL.